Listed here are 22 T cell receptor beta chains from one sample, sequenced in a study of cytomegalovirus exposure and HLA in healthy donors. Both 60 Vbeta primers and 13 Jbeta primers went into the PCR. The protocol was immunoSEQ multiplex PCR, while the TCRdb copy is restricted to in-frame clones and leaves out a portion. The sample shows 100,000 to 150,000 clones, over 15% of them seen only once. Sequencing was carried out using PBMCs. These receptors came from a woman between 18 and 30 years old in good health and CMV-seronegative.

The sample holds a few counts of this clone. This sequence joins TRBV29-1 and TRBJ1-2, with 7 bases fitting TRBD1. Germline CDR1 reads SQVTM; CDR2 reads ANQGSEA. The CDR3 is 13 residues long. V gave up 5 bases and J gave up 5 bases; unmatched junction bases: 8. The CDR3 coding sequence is TGCAGCGTTTCCCAGGGGGTGGGGTATGGCTACACCTTC. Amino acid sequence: CSVSQGVGYGYTF.

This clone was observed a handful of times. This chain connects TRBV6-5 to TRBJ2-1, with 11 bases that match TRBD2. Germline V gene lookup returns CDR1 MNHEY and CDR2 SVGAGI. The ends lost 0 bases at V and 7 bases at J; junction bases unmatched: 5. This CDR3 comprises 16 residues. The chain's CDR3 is CASSYSGSGGENEQFF. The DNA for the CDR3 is TGTGCCAGCAGTTACTCGGGTAGCGGGGGGGAAAATGAGCAGTTCTTC.

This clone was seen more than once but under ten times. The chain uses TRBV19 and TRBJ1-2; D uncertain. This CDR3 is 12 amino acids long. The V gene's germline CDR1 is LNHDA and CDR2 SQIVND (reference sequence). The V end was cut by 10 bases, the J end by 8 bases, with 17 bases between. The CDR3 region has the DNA TGTGCCACTATGACCGAAGCGGGGGGCTACACCTTC. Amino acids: CATMTEAGGYTF.

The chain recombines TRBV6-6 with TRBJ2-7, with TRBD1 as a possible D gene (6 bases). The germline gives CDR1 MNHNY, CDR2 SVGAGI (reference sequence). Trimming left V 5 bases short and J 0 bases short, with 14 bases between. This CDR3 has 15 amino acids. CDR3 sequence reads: CASSPNRAPSYEQYF. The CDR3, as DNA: TGTGCCAGCAGTCCAAACAGGGCCCCCTCCTACGAGCAGTACTTC.

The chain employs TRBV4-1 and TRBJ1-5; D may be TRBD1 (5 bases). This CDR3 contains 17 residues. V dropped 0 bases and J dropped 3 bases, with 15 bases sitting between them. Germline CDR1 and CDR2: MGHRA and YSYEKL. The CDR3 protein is CASSQDYPARANQPQHF. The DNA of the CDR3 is TGCGCCAGCAGCCAAGATTACCCAGCCAGGGCCAATCAGCCCCAGCATTTT.

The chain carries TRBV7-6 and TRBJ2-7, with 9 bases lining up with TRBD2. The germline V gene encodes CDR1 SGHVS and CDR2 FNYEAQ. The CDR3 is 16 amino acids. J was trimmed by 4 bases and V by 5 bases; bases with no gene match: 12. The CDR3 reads CASSPVGASGIYEQYF. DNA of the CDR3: TGTGCCAGCAGCCCTGTTGGAGCTAGCGGGATTTACGAGCAGTACTTC.

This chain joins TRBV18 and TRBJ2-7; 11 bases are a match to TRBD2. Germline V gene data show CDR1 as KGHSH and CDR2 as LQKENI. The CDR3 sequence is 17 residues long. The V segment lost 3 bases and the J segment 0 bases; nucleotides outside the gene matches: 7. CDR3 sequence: CASSPDVLAGVSYEQYF. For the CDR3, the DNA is TGTGCCAGCTCACCGGACGTACTAGCGGGAGTCTCCTACGAGCAGTACTTC.

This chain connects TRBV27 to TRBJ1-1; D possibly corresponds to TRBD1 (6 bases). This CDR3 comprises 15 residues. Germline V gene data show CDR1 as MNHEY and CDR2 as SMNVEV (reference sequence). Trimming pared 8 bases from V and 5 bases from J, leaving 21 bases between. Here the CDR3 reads CASQPLTGLGTEAFF. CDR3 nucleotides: TGTGCCAGCCAACCTTTGACAGGTCTAGGGACTGAAGCTTTCTTT.

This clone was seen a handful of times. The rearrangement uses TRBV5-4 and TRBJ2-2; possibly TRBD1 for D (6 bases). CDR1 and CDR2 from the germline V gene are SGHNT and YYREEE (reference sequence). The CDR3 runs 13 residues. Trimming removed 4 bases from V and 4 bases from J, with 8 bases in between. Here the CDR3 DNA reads TGTGCCAGCAGCCTGGACAGCACCGGGGAGCTGTTTTTT. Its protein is CASSLDSTGELFF.

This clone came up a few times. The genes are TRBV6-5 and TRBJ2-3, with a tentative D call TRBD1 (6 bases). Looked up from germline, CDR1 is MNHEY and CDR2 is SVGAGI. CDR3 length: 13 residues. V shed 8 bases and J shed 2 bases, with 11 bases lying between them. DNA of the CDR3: TGTGCCAGCGGGACACCTCCCACAGATACGCAGTATTTT. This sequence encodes CASGTPPTDTQYF.

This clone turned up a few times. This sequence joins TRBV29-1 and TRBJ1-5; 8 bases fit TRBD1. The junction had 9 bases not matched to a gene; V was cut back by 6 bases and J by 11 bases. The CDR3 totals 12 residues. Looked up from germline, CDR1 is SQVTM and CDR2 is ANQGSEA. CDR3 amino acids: CSVLTGARTQHF. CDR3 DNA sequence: TGCAGCGTCCTGACAGGGGCTCGAACCCAGCATTTT.

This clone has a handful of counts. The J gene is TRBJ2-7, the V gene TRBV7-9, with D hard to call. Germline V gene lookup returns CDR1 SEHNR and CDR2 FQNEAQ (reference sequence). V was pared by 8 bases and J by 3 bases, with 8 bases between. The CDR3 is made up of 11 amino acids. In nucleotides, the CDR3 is TGTGCCAGCTCAGGCAACTACGAGCAGTACTTC. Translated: CASSGNYEQYF.

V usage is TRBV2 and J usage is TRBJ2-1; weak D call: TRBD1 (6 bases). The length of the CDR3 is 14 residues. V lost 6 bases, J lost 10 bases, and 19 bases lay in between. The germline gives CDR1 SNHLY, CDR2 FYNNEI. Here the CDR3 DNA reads TGTGCCAGCAGCCCGAGGGACACAGCCATCGAGCAGTTCTTC. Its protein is CASSPRDTAIEQFF.

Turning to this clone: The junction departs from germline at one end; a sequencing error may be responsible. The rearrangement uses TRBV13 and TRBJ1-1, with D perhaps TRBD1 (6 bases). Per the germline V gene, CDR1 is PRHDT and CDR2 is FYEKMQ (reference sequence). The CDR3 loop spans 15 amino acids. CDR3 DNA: TGTGCCAGCAGCATTAATCTAAGGGGGAACACTGAAGCTTCCTTT. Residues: CASSINLRGNTEASF.

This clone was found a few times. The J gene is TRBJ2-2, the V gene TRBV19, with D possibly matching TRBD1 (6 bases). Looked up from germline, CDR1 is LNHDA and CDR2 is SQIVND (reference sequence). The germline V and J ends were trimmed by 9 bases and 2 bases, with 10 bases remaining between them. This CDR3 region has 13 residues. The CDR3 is CASETGNTGELFF. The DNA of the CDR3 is TGTGCCAGCGAGACAGGAAACACCGGGGAGCTGTTTTTT.

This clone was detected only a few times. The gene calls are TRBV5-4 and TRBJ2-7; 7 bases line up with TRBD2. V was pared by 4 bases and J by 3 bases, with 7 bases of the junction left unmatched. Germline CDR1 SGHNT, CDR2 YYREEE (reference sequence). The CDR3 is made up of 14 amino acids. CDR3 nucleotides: TGTGCCAGCAGCACGACGGGAGGCTTCTACGAGCAGTACTTC. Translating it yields CASSTTGGFYEQYF.

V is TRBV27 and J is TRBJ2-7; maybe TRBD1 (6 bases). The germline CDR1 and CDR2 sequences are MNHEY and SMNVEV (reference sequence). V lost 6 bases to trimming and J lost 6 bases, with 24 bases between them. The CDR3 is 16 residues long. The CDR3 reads CASSVREGAGVGEQYF. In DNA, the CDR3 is TGTGCCAGCAGCGTTCGCGAAGGGGCAGGGGTGGGCGAGCAGTACTTC.

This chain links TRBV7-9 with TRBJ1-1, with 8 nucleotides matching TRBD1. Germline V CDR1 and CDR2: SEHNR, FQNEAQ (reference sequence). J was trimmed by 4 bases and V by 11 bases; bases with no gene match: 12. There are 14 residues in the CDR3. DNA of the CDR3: TGTGCCCTGAGACAGGGGAGTTCGAGCACTGAAGCTTTCTTT. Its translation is CALRQGSSSTEAFF.

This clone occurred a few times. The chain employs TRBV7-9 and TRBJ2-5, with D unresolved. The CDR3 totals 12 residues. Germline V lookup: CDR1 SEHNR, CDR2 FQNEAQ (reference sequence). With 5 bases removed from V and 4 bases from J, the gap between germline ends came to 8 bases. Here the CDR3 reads CASSPQLETQYF. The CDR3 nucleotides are TGTGCCAGCAGCCCTCAACTAGAGACCCAGTACTTC.

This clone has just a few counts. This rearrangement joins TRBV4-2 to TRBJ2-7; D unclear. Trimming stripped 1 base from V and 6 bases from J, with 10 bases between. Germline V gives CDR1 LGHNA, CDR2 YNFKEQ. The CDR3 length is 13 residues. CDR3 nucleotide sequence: TGTGCCAGCAGCCAAGTAAGAGACTCCGAGCAGTACTTC. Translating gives CASSQVRDSEQYF.

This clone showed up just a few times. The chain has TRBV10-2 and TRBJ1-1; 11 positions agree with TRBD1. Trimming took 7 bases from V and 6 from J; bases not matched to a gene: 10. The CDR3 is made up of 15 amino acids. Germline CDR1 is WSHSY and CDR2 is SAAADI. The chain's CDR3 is CASTPSRDRGSEAFF. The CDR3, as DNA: TGCGCCAGCACTCCCTCCCGGGACAGGGGGTCTGAAGCTTTCTTT.

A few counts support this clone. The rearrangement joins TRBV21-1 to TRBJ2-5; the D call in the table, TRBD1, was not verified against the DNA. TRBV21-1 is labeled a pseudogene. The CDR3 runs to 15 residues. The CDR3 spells CASSKRQDLQETQYF. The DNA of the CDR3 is TGTGCCAGCAGCAAAAGACAGGACCTCCAAGAGACCCAGTACTTC.